This TCR beta chain is drawn from a study of T cells in Graves' hyperthyroidism and ophthalmopathy. RNA transcripts were the template for amplifying TCR beta CDR3 regions. RT-PCR in the first round (using the HTBI primer set) targeted the TCR CDR3. TCRdb processed the multiplex PCR reads anew with MiXCR; each CDR3 protein has one entry. Of approximately 300,000 distinct CDR3 sequences listed, roughly 17% are singletons. This CDR3 region has 12 residues. V lost 5 bases, J lost 9 bases, and 11 bases lay in between. The germline V gene encodes CDR1 SEHNR and CDR2 FQNEAQ (reference sequence). Graves' hyperthyroidism is called stable when ophthalmopathy does not progress within 18 months. Patients aged 18 to 65 had newly diagnosed hyperthyroidism that had lasted under 2 months. The study based diagnoses on clinical symptoms, serum thyroxine and TRAb, thyroid ultrasound and orbital computed tomography.

The chain couples TRBV7-9 to TRBJ1-5; D remains ambiguous. The source is a man aged 25 to 45 with Graves' hyperthyroidism. The sample taken for sequencing was blood. The chain's CDR3 is CASSKPPGPQHF. Here the CDR3 DNA reads TGTGCCAGCAGCAAGCCCCCGGGGCCCCAGCATTTT.